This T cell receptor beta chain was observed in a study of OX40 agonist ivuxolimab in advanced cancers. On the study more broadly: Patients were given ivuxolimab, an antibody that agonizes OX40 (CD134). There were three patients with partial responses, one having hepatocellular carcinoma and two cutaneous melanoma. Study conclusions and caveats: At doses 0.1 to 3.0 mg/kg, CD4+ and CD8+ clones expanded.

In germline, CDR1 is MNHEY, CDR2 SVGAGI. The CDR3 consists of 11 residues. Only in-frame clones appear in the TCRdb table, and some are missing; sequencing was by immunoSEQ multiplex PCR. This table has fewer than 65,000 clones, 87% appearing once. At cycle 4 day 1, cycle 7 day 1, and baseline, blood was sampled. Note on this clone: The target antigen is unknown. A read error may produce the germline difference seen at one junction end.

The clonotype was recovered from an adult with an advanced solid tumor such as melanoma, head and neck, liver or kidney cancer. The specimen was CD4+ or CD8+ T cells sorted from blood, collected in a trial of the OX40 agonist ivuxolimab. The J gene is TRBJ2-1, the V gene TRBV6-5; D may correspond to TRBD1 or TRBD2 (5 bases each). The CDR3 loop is CASSTGLGLVF. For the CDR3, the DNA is TGTGCCAGCAGTACCGGACTGGGGCTGGTCTTC.